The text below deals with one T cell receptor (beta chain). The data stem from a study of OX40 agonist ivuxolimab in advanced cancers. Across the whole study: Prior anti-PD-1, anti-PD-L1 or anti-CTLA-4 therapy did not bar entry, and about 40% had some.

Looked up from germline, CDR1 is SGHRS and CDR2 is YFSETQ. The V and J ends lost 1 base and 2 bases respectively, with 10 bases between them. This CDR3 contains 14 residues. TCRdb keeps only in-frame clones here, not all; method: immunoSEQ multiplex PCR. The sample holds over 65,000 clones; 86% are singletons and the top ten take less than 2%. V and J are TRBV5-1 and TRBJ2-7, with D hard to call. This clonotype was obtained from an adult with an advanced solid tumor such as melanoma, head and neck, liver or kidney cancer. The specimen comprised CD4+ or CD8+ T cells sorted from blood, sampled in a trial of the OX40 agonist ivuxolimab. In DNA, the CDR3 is TGCGCCAGCAGCTTGAGTATGTCGACCTACGAGCAGTACTTC. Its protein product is CASSLSMSTYEQYF.